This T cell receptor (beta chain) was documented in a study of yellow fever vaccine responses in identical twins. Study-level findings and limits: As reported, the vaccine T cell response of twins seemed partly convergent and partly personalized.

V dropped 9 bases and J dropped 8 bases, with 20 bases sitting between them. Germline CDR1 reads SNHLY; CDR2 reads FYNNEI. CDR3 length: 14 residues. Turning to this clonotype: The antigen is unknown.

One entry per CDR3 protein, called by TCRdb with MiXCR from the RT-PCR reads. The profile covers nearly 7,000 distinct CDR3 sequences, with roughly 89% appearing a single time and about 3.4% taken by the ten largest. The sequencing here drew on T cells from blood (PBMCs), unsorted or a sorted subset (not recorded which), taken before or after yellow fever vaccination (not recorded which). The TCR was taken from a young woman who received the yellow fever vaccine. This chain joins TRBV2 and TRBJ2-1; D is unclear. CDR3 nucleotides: TGTGCCAGGTATCGGCCTGGGCCAACCTATGAGCAGTTCTTC. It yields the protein CARYRPGPTYEQFF.